This T cell receptor (beta chain) was found in a study of T cell responses to AZD1222 COVID-19 vaccine. Study outcomes and limitations: Clonal diversity may have been underestimated, and the donors were mostly white British, with more females than males. Every sample of the repertoires postdated the peak T cell response. Receipt of two AZD1222 doses was followed by a rise in Spike-specific TCR breadth and depth.

This clone was seen only once. Antigen unknown. Sequence at one end of the junction differs from germline and may be a read error. Generated by immunoSEQ multiplex PCR, the TCRdb table keeps only in-frame clones and is missing some. This sample has around 100,000 clones, with 84% found just once. Germline CDR1 is SGHNT and CDR2 is YENEEA. The CDR3 is 18 amino acids. The chain links TRBV11-3 to TRBJ1-2; D is perhaps TRBD1 (6 bases). This TCR derives from an adult in good health. The sequencing here drew on peripheral blood, taken on day 0 of AZD1222 vaccination. CDR3 residues: CASSIEVVPGVSNYGYTF. CDR3 in DNA: TGTGCCAGCAGCATAGAGGTGGTCCCAGGGGTGTCTAACTATGGCTACACCTTC.